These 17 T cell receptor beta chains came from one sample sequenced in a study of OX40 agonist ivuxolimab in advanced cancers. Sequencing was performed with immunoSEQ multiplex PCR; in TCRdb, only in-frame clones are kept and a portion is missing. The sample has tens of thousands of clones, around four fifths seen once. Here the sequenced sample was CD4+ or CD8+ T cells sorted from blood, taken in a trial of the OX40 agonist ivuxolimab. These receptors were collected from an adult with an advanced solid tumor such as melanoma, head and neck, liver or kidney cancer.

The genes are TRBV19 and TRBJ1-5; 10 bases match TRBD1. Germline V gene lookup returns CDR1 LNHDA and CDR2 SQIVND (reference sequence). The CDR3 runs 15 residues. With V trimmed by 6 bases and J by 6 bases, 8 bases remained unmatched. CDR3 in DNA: TGTGCCAGTAGGAACGGACAGGGGGTTTCTCAGCCCCAGCATTTT. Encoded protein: CASRNGQGVSQPQHF.

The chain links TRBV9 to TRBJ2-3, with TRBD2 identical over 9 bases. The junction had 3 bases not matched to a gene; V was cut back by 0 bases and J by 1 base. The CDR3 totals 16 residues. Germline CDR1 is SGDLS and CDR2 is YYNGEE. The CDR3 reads CASSVGASGGTDTQYF. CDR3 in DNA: TGTGCCAGCAGCGTAGGGGCTAGCGGGGGCACAGATACGCAGTATTTT.

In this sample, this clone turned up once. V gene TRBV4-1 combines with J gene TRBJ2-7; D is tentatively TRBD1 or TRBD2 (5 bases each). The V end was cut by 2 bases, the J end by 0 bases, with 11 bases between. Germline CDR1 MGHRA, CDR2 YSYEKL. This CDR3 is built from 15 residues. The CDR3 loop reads CASSQRGGTSYEQYF. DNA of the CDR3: TGCGCCAGCAGCCAACGGGGCGGAACCTCCTACGAGCAGTACTTC.

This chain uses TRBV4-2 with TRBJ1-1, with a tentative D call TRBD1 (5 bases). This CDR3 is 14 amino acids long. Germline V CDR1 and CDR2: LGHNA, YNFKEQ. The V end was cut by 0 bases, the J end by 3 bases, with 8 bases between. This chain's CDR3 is CASSQEGRDTEAFF. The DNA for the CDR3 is TGTGCCAGCAGCCAAGAGGGCAGGGACACTGAAGCTTTCTTT.

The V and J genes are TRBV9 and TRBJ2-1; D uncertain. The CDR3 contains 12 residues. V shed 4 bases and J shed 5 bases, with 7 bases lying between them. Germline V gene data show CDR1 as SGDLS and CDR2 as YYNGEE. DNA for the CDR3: TGTGCCAGCAGCCCTCAGCACAATGAGCAGTTCTTC. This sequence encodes CASSPQHNEQFF. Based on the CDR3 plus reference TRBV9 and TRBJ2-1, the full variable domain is DSGVTQTPKHLITATGQRVTLRCSPRSGDLSVYWYQQSLDQGLQFLIQYYNGEERAKGNILERFSAQQFPDLHSELNLSSLELGDSALYFCASSPQHNEQFFGPGTRLTVL.

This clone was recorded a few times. The CDR3 is CASILGSTDTQYF. The DNA for the CDR3 is TGTGCCAGCATCCTAGGAAGCACAGATACGCAGTATTTT. This rearrangement joins TRBV6-1 to TRBJ2-3; D not resolved. Trimming took off 7 bases at V and 0 bases at J, with 8 bases between the two ends. This CDR3 spans 13 amino acids. In germline, CDR1 is MNHNS, CDR2 SASEGT.

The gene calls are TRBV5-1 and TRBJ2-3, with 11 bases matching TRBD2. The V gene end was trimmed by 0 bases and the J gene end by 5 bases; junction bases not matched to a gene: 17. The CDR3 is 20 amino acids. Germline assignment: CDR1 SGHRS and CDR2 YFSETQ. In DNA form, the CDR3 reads TGCGCCAGCAGCTTGGGTGAAGGGACTAGCGGAAGAACGTACGGAGATACGCAGTATTTT. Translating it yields CASSLGEGTSGRTYGDTQYF.

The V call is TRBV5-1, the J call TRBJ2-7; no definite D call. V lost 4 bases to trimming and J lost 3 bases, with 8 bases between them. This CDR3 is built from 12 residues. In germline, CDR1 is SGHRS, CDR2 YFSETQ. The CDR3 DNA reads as TGCGCCAGCAGCCCGGACGTCTACGAGCAGTACTTC. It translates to CASSPDVYEQYF.

CDR3 amino acids: CAISESGDRYNEQFF. CDR3 nucleotide sequence: TGTGCCATCAGTGAGTCTGGCGACAGATACAATGAGCAGTTCTTC. V gene TRBV10-3 combines with J gene TRBJ2-1; D may be TRBD1 (5 bases). The CDR3 is made up of 15 amino acids. Trimming removed 0 bases from V and 4 bases from J, with 10 bases in between. Germline values: CDR1 ENHRY, CDR2 SYGVKD.

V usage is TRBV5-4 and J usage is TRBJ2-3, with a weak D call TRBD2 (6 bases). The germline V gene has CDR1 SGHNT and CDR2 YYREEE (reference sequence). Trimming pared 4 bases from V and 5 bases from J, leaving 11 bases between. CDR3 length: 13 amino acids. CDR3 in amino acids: CASSDMRGDTQYF. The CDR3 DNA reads TGTGCCAGCAGCGATATGCGGGGAGATACGCAGTATTTT.

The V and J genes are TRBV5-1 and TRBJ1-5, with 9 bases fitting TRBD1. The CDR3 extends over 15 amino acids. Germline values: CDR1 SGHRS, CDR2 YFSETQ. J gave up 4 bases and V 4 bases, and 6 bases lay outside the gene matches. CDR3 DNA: TGCGCCAGCAGCATAGGGACAGGGCTAAATCAGCCCCAGCATTTT. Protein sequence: CASSIGTGLNQPQHF.

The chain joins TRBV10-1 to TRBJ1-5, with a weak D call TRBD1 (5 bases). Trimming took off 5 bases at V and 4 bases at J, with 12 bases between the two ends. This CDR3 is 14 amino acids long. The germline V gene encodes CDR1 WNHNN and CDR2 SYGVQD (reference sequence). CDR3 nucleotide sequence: TGCGCCAGCAGTTGGGGGGGGGTAAATCAGCCCCAGCATTTT. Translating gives CASSWGGVNQPQHF.

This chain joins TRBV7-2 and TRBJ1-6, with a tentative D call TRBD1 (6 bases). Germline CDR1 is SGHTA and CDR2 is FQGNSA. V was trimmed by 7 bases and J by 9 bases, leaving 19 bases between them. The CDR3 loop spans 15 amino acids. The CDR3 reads CASNPQGGGSSPLHF. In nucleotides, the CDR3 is TGTGCCAGCAATCCTCAGGGTGGGGGCTCTTCACCCCTCCACTTT.

This CDR3 reads CASRARLAGESTDTQYF. The CDR3 bases are TGTGCCAGCAGGGCTAGACTAGCGGGGGAGAGCACAGATACGCAGTATTTT. This chain connects TRBV7-9 to TRBJ2-3; TRBD2 aligns across 12 bases. V trimming: 6 bases; J trimming: 0 bases; junction bases outside the gene matches: 7. The CDR3 consists of 17 residues. Germline V lookup: CDR1 SEHNR, CDR2 FQNEAQ (reference sequence).

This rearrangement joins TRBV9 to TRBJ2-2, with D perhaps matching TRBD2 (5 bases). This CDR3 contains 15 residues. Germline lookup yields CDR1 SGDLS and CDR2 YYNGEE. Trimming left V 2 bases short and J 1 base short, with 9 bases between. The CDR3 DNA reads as TGTGCCAGCAGCGTCCGGGAAAGGAACACCGGGGAGCTGTTTTTT. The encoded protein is CASSVRERNTGELFF.

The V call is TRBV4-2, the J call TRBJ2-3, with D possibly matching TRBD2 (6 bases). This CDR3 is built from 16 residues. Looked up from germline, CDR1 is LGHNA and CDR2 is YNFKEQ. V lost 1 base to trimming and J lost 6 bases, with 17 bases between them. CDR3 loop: CASSQGGSGRADTQYF. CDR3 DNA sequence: TGTGCCAGCAGCCAAGGCGGTAGCGGCAGGGCGGATACGCAGTATTTT.

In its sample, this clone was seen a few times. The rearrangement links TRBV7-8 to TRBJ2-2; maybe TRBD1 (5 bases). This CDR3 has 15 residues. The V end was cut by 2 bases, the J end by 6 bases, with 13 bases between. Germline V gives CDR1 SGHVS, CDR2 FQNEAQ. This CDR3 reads CASSLRMGLPGELFF. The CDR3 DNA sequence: TGTGCCAGCAGCTTAAGGATGGGGCTCCCCGGGGAGCTGTTTTTT.